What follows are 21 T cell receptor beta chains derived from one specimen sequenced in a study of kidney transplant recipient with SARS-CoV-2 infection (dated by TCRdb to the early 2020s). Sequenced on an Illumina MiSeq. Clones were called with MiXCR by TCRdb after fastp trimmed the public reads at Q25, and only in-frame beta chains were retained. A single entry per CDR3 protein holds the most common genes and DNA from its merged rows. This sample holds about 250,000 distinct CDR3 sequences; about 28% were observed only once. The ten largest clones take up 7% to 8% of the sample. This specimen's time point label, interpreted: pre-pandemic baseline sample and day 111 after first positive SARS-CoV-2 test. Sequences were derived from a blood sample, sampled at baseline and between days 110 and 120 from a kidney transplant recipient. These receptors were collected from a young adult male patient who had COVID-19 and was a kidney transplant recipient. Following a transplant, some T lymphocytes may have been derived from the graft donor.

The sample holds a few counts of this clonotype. This CDR3 is CSARDTFGVSSYEQYF. CDR3 coding DNA: TGCAGTGCTAGAGATACCTTCGGCGTCAGCTCCTACGAGCAGTACTTC. The chain uses TRBV20-1 and TRBJ2-7; no reliable D call. The CDR3 runs to 16 residues. V was clipped by 0 bases and J by 0 bases, with 15 bases between them. From germline, CDR1 is DFQATT and CDR2 SNEGSKA (reference sequence).

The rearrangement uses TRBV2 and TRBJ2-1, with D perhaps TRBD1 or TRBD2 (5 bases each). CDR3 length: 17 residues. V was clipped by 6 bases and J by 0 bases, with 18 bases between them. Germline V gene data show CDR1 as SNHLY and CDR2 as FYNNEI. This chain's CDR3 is CASRVEGAGYSYNEQFF. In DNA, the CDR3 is TGTGCCAGCAGGGTTGAGGGTGCAGGGTACTCCTACAATGAGCAGTTCTTC.

The CDR3 DNA reads TGTGCCAGCAGCTTAGTTCAGGGGAACTACAATGAGCAGTTCTTC. This sequence encodes CASSLVQGNYNEQFF. The chain employs TRBV7-6 and TRBJ2-1, with D possibly matching TRBD1 (6 bases). The ends were cut back, 1 base at V and 3 bases at J, with 10 bases in the middle. CDR3 length equals 15 residues. CDR1 and CDR2 from the germline V gene are SGHVS and FNYEAQ.

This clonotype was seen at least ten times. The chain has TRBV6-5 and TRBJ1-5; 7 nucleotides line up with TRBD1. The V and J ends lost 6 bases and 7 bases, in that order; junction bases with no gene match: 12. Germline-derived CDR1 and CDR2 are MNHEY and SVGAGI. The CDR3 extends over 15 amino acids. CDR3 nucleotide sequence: TGTGCCAGCAGATCCCTTGACAGGGTTTTGCAGCCCCAGCATTTT. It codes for CASRSLDRVLQPQHF.

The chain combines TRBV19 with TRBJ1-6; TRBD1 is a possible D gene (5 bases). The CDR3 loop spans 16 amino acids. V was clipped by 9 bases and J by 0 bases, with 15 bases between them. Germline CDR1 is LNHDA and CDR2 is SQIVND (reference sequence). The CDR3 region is CASRTGHSSYNSPLHF. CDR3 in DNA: TGTGCCAGCCGAACGGGGCATAGCTCCTATAATTCACCCCTCCACTTT.

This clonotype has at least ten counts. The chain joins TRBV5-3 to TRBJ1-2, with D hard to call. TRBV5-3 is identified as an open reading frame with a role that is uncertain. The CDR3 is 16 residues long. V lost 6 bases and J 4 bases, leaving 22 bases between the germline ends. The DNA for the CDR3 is TGTGCCAGAAACCACAGAGTGGTGAGAAAGACCTATGGCTACACCTTC. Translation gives CARNHRVVRKTYGYTF.

CDR3 amino acids: CASSPEKWDEAFF. The CDR3, as DNA: TGTGCCAGCAGCCCAGAAAAGTGGGATGAAGCTTTCTTT. The chain combines TRBV7-2 with TRBJ1-1; no reliable D call. V was trimmed by 5 bases and J by 7 bases, leaving 14 bases between them. The CDR3 covers 13 residues. The germline CDR1 and CDR2 sequences are SGHTA and FQGNSA.

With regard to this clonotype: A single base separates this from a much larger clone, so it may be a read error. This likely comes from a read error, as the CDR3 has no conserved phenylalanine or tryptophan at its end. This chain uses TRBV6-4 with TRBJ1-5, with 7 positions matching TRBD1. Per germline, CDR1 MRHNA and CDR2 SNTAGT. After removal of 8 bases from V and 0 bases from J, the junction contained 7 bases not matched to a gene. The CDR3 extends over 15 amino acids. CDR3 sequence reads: CASADRRYSNQPQHL. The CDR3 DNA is TGTGCCAGCGCGGACAGGAGATATAGCAATCAGCCCCAGCATCTT.

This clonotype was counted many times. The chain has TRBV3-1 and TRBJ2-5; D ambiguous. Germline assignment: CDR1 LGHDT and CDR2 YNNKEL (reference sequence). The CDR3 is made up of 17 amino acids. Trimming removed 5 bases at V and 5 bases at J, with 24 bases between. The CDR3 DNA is TGTGCCAGCAGCATACAGTATCCCATTTCTTTCTCTGAGACCCAGTACTTC. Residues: CASSIQYPISFSETQYF.

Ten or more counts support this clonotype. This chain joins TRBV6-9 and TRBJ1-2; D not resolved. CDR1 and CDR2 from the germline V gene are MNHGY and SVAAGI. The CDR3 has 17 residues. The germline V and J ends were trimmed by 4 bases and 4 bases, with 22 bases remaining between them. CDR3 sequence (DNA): TGTGCCAGCAGTTTTTCCGGGCCTTACGGAAAGACCTATGGCTACACCTTC. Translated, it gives CASSFSGPYGKTYGYTF.

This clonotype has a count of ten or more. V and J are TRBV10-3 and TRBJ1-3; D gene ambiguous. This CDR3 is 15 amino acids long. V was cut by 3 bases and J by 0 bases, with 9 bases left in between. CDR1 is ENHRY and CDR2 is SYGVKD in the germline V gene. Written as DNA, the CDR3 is TGTGCCATCAGTGACAAGGGTGGCTCTGGAAACACCATATATTTT. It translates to CAISDKGGSGNTIYF.

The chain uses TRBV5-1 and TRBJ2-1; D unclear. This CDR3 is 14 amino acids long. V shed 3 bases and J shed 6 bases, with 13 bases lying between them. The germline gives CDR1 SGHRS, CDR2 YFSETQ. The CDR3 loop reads CASSWGIVSNEQFF. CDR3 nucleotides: TGCGCCAGCAGCTGGGGTATAGTTTCCAATGAGCAGTTCTTC.

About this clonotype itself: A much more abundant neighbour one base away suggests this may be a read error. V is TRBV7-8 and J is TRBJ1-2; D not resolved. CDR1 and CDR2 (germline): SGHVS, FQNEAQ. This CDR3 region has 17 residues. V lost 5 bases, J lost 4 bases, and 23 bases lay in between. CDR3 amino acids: CASSAERLTRKTYGYTF. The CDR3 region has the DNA TGTGCCAGCAGCGCCGAGCGGCTTACCCGAAAGACCTATGGCTACACCTTC.

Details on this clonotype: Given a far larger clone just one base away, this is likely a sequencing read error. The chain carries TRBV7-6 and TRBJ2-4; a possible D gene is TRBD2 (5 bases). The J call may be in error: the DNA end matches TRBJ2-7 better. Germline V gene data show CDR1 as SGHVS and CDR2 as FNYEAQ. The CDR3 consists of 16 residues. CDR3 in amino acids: CTSSLEFSRTPYEQYF. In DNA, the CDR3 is TGTACCAGCAGCTTAGAATTTTCCAGGACTCCCTACGAGCAGTACTTC.

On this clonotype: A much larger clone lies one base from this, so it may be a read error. This CDR3 reads CASSRLRTNRKTYGYTF. The CDR3 region has the DNA TGTGCCAGTAGTAGGTTGAGGACAAATCGAAAGACCTATGGCTACACCTTC. This chain uses TRBV19 with TRBJ1-2, with D perhaps TRBD1 (5 bases). Trimming shortened V by 4 bases and J by 4 bases, and 22 bases separated the two germline ends. The germline V gene encodes CDR1 LNHDA and CDR2 SQIVND (reference sequence). This CDR3 spans 17 amino acids.

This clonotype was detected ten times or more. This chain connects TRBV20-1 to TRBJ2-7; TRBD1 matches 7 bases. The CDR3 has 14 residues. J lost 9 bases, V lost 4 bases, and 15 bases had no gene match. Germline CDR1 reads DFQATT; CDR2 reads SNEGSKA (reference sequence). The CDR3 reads CSATTGTVYARQYF. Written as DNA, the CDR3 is TGCAGTGCTACAACCGGGACAGTCTACGCTCGGCAGTACTTC.

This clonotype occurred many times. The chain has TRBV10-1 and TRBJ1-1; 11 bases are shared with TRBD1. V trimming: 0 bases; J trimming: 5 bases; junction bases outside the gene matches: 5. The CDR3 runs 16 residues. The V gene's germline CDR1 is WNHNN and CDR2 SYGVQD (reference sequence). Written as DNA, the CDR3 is TGCGCCAGCAGTGAGTCCGGACAGGGGGCTGGAACTGAAGCTTTCTTT. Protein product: CASSESGQGAGTEAFF.

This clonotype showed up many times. The CDR3 DNA sequence: TGCGCCAGCAGTTTTCTCGGGCTACGCAGAAAGACCTATGGCTACACCTTC. Its translation is CASSFLGLRRKTYGYTF. V gene TRBV23-1 combines with J gene TRBJ1-2; D not certain. TRBV23-1 is sorted into the ORF group, with uncertain function. This CDR3 region has 17 residues. V lost 5 bases and J 4 bases, leaving 23 bases between the germline ends.

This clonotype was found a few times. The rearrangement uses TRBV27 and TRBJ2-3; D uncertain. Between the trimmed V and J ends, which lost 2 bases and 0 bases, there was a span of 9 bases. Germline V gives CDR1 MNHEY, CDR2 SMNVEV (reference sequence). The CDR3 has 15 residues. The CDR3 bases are TGTGCCAGCAGTTTAAGTCACGCTAGCACAGATACGCAGTATTTT. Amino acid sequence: CASSLSHASTDTQYF.

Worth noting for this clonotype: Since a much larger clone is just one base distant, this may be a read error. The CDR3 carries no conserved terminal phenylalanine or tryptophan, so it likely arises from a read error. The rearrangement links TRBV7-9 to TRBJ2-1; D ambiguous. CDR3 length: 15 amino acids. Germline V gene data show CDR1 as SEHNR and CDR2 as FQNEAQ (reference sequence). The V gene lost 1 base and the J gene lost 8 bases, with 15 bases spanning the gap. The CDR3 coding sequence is TGTGCCAGCAGCTTAGGGCGGCTAGGTTACGATGAGCAGTTCCTC. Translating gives CASSLGRLGYDEQFL.

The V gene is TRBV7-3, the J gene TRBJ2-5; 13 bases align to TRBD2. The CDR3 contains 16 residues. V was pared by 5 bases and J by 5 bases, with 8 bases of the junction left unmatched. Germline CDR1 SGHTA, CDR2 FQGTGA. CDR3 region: CASSTGLAGAGETQYF. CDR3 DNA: TGTGCCAGCAGCACCGGACTAGCGGGAGCCGGTGAGACCCAGTACTTC.